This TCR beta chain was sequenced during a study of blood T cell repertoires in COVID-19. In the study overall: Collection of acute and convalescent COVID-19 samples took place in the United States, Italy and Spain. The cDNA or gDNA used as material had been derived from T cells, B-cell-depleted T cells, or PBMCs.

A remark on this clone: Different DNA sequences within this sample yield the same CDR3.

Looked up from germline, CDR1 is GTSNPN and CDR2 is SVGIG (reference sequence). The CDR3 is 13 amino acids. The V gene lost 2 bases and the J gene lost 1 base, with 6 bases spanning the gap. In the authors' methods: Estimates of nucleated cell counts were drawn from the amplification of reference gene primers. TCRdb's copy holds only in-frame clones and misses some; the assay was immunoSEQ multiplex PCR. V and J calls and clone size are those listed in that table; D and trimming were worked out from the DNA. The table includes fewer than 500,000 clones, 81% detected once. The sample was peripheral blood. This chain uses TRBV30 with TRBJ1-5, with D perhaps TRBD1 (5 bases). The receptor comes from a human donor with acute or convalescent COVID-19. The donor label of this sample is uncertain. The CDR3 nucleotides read TGTGCCTGGAGTAGGGGCAGCAATCAGCCCCAGCATTTT. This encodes CAWSRGSNQPQHF. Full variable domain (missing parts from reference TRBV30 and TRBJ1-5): SQTIHQWPATLVQPVGSPLSLECTVEGTSNPNLYWYRQAAGRGLQLLFYSVGIGQISSEVPQNLSASRPQDRQFILSSKKLLLSDSGFYLCAWSRGSNQPQHFGDGTRLSIL.